One and the same sample provided the 28 T cell receptor beta chains below, sequenced in a study of blood T cell repertoires in COVID-19. Profiled with immunoSEQ multiplex PCR; TCRdb holds only in-frame clones, not every one. The sample records hundreds of thousands of clones, around 80% being singletons. Sequencing input: peripheral blood. Receptor source: a woman of 80 years or more with acute or convalescent COVID-19.

As concerns this clone: Other nucleotide sequences in the sample specify the same CDR3. The V and J genes are TRBV18 and TRBJ2-7; unclear D gene. Germline V CDR1 and CDR2: KGHSH, LQKENI. The CDR3 is made up of 12 amino acids. With 3 bases removed from V and 0 bases from J, the gap between germline ends came to 3 bases. Here the CDR3 reads CASSPSSYEQYF. The CDR3 region has the DNA TGTGCCAGCTCACCTAGCTCCTACGAGCAGTACTTC.

This clone has only one observation. The gene calls are TRBV6-1 and TRBJ1-3; possibly TRBD1 for D (6 bases). The V end lost 2 bases, the J end lost 3 bases, and 11 bases lay between the germline ends. The CDR3 extends over 15 amino acids. Germline CDR1 is MNHNS and CDR2 is SASEGT. In DNA form, the CDR3 reads TGTGCCAGCAGTGAACACCAGGGGATTGGAAACACCATATATTTT. Amino acid sequence: CASSEHQGIGNTIYF.

The rearrangement links TRBV5-1 to TRBJ1-4; D is unclear. Germline V lookup: CDR1 SGHRS, CDR2 YFSETQ. CDR3 length: 17 residues. V was clipped by 0 bases and J by 0 bases, with 12 bases between them. CDR3 loop: CASSLAVGRTTNEKLFF. The CDR3 DNA reads TGCGCCAGCAGCTTGGCGGTGGGGAGGACAACTAATGAAAAACTGTTTTTT.

This clone came up a few times. The chain couples TRBV7-2 to TRBJ1-2; TRBD1 aligns across 7 bases. This CDR3 has 13 residues. Germline V CDR1 and CDR2: SGHTA, FQGNSA. The V and J ends lost 3 bases and 10 bases, in that order; junction bases with no gene match: 8. CDR3 nucleotides: TGTGCCAGCAGCTTTAACAGGGGCGAGGTCTACACCTTC. Its translation: CASSFNRGEVYTF.

This clone was counted once. CDR3 coding DNA: TGTGCCAGCAGCATGCGAGCGGGAGTGGGCACAGATACGCAGTATTTT. Protein sequence: CASSMRAGVGTDTQYF. The J gene is TRBJ2-3, the V gene TRBV7-8; 8 bases align to TRBD2. CDR1 SGHVS and CDR2 FQNEAQ come from the germline V gene. The CDR3 length is 16 residues. J gave up 1 base and V 5 bases, and 8 bases lay outside the gene matches.

The gene calls are TRBV4-3 and TRBJ2-2; 10 bases match TRBD1. The V and J ends lost 1 base and 4 bases, in that order; junction bases with no gene match: 0. Germline CDR1 is LGHNA and CDR2 is YSLEER. The CDR3 totals 15 residues. CDR3: CASSQGTGGTGELFF. CDR3 nucleotides: TGCGCCAGCAGCCAAGGGACAGGGGGCACCGGGGAGCTGTTTTTT.

The genes are TRBV7-2 and TRBJ2-5; 8 nucleotides agree with TRBD2. CDR1 SGHTA and CDR2 FQGNSA come from the germline V gene. The V segment lost 5 bases and the J segment 1 base; nucleotides outside the gene matches: 6. The CDR3 contains 15 residues. CDR3 loop: CASSDIAGPQETQYF. DNA of the CDR3: TGTGCCAGCAGCGATATAGCGGGACCCCAAGAGACCCAGTACTTC. The whole variable domain, remainder taken from reference TRBV7-2 and TRBJ2-5, is GAGVSQSPSNKVTEKGKDVELRCDPISGHTALYWYRQSLGQGLEFLIYFQGNSAPDKSGLPSDRFSAERTGGSVSTLTIQRTQQEDSAVYLCASSDIAGPQETQYFGPGTRLLVL.

The rearrangement links TRBV19 to TRBJ1-5; the D gene is possibly TRBD1 (5 bases). There are 12 residues in the CDR3. The germline CDR1 and CDR2 sequences are LNHDA and SQIVND (reference sequence). V lost 6 bases and J lost 7, with 10 bases in between. The CDR3 loop reads CASRGQGQPQHF. The CDR3 bases are TGTGCCAGTAGGGGGCAAGGGCAGCCCCAGCATTTT.

V and J are TRBV27 and TRBJ1-5; D is ambiguous. Germline values: CDR1 MNHEY, CDR2 SMNVEV (reference sequence). Trimming left V 8 bases short and J 7 bases short, with 15 bases between. The CDR3 is 13 amino acids. Here the CDR3 reads CASEGGELQPQHF. In nucleotides, the CDR3 is TGTGCCAGCGAGGGTGGGGAACTCCAGCCCCAGCATTTT.

The V gene is TRBV29-1, the J gene TRBJ2-5; perhaps TRBD2 as D (6 bases). The CDR3 sequence is 16 residues long. From germline, CDR1 is SQVTM and CDR2 ANQGSEA. Trimming stripped 3 bases from V and 5 bases from J, with 22 bases between. The chain's CDR3 is CSVESPLAIVRETQYF. DNA of the CDR3: TGCAGCGTTGAGTCGCCTCTAGCGATCGTCCGCGAGACCCAGTACTTC.

The rearrangement uses TRBV7-2 and TRBJ2-7, with TRBD1 matching 7 bases. CDR3 size: 16 residues. V lost 3 bases to trimming and J lost 3 bases; unmatched junction nucleotides: 11. Germline V gives CDR1 SGHTA, CDR2 FQGNSA. Written as DNA, the CDR3 is TGTGCCAGCAGCTTCTCCCGAGGGGGCGGGCGCTACGAGCAGTACTTC. Encoded protein: CASSFSRGGGRYEQYF.

The chain links TRBV6-5 to TRBJ2-5, with D possibly being TRBD2 (6 bases). Looked up from germline, CDR1 is MNHEY and CDR2 is SVGAGI. V gave up 6 bases and J gave up 3 bases, with 17 bases separating them. This CDR3 region has 15 residues. CDR3 DNA sequence: TGTGCCAGCAGGTTTATTCGGGGGAATAAAGAGACCCAGTACTTC. Translating it yields CASRFIRGNKETQYF.

The chain recombines TRBV19 with TRBJ2-4, with D maybe TRBD2 (5 bases). The CDR3 contains 15 residues. Germline V lookup: CDR1 LNHDA, CDR2 SQIVND (reference sequence). V lost 1 base to trimming and J lost 0 bases, with 7 bases between them. The CDR3: CASSIVLAAKNIQYF. The CDR3 coding sequence is TGTGCCAGTAGTATAGTGCTAGCAGCCAAAAACATTCAGTACTTC.

J is TRBJ2-3 and V is TRBV5-1, with 7 bases aligning to TRBD1. CDR1 SGHRS and CDR2 YFSETQ come from the germline V gene. V gave up 4 bases and J gave up 0 bases; unmatched junction bases: 8. There are 16 residues in the CDR3. The CDR3 DNA follows: TGCGCCAGCAGCCGGGACAGTGGCGCTAGCACAGATACGCAGTATTTT. This gives the protein CASSRDSGASTDTQYF.

The V and J genes are TRBV7-2 and TRBJ2-7; D might be TRBD1 (5 bases). The CDR3 loop spans 14 amino acids. CDR1 and CDR2 (germline): SGHTA, FQGNSA. V dropped 2 bases and J dropped 1 base, with 9 bases sitting between them. The CDR3 DNA reads TGTGCCAGCAGCTTATCCAGGGATTCCTACGAGCAGTACTTC. Its protein is CASSLSRDSYEQYF.

This clone showed up just once. The chain has TRBV7-9 and TRBJ2-7, with TRBD1 as a possible D gene (6 bases). This CDR3 has 15 amino acids. The ends were cut back, 4 bases at V and 0 bases at J, with 13 bases in the middle. CDR1 and CDR2 from the germline V gene are SEHNR and FQNEAQ (reference sequence). CDR3 loop: CASSSNRVSSYEQYF. The CDR3, as DNA: TGTGCCAGCAGCTCGAACAGGGTTAGCTCCTACGAGCAGTACTTC.

The chain uses TRBV18 and TRBJ2-1; D might be TRBD1 (6 bases). Per the germline V gene, CDR1 is KGHSH and CDR2 is LQKENI. Trimming pared 1 base from V and 7 bases from J, leaving 14 bases between. This CDR3 is built from 15 residues. For the CDR3, the DNA is TGTGCCAGCTCACCACGACAACAGGGAAGAAATGAGCAGTTCTTC. This translates into CASSPRQQGRNEQFF.

With regard to this clone: The sample holds other DNA sequences that translate to the same CDR3. The chain links TRBV2 to TRBJ2-3, with D tentatively TRBD2 (6 bases). Trimming stripped 1 base from V and 1 base from J, with 9 bases between. This CDR3 has 15 residues. From germline, CDR1 is SNHLY and CDR2 FYNNEI. Here the CDR3 reads CASSEGGGGTDTQYF. The CDR3 DNA follows: TGTGCCAGCAGTGAAGGAGGAGGGGGCACAGATACGCAGTATTTT.

The V call is TRBV9, the J call TRBJ2-1, with 12 bases aligning to TRBD2. Trimming removed 4 bases from V and 2 bases from J; junction bases left unmatched: 4. The germline V gene encodes CDR1 SGDLS and CDR2 YYNGEE. The length of the CDR3 is 16 residues. The CDR3, as DNA: TGTGCCAGCAGCTGGACTAGCGGGGCTACCTACAATGAGCAGTTCTTC. Translating it yields CASSWTSGATYNEQFF.

V usage is TRBV10-3 and J usage is TRBJ2-7, with 8 bases that match TRBD2. CDR1 is ENHRY, CDR2 SYGVKD, per germline. Trimming removed 6 bases from V and 1 base from J; junction bases left unmatched: 8. This CDR3 is 15 amino acids long. The CDR3 coding sequence is TGTGCCATCAGCGTGCTAGCGGGCTATTCCTACGAGCAGTACTTC. It translates to CAISVLAGYSYEQYF.

V usage is TRBV29-1 and J usage is TRBJ2-7; 9 nucleotides line up with TRBD1. With 4 bases clipped from V and 6 bases from J, the junction kept 4 bases outside the gene matches. The CDR3 consists of 12 residues. Germline V gene data show CDR1 as SQVTM and CDR2 as ANQGSEA. The CDR3 nucleotides read TGCAGCGTTGGGGACAGGGTTGGCGAGCAGTACTTC. This encodes CSVGDRVGEQYF.

This sequence joins TRBV5-4 and TRBJ1-2; D is perhaps TRBD1 (6 bases). Trimming removed 4 bases at V and 0 bases at J, with 10 bases between. This CDR3 has 14 amino acids. Per germline, CDR1 SGHNT and CDR2 YYREEE (reference sequence). The CDR3 protein is CASSPDRTNYGYTF. DNA of the CDR3: TGTGCCAGCAGCCCCGACAGGACTAACTATGGCTACACCTTC.

The V gene is TRBV28, the J gene TRBJ1-2; D is possibly TRBD1 (6 bases). The ends were cut back, 6 bases at V and 7 bases at J, with 12 bases in the middle. The CDR3 sequence is 12 residues long. Germline CDR1 reads MDHEN; CDR2 reads SYDVKM. CDR3 protein: CASRYRVGGYTF. The CDR3 nucleotides read TGTGCCAGCAGGTACAGGGTGGGTGGCTACACCTTC.

This clone showed up just a few times. The J gene is TRBJ1-1, the V gene TRBV29-1; D gene ambiguous. Germline CDR1 SQVTM, CDR2 ANQGSEA. V was cut by 4 bases and J by 6 bases, with 12 bases left in between. The CDR3 sequence is 12 residues long. CDR3: CSVVGRRPEAFF. CDR3 DNA sequence: TGCAGCGTTGTAGGGAGGAGGCCTGAAGCTTTCTTT.

This chain uses TRBV30 with TRBJ1-6; D gene ambiguous. Between the trimmed V and J ends, which lost 0 bases and 0 bases, there was a span of 12 bases. Germline CDR1 and CDR2: GTSNPN and SVGIG (reference sequence). The CDR3 loop spans 17 amino acids. The CDR3 protein is CAWSVAQISSYNSPLHF. DNA of the CDR3: TGTGCCTGGAGTGTCGCACAGATTAGCTCCTATAATTCACCCCTCCACTTT.

The CDR3 reads CASRAPGQGIVGYTF. CDR3 nucleotide sequence: TGTGCCAGCAGGGCACCAGGACAGGGGATAGTCGGCTACACCTTC. The V gene is TRBV6-5, the J gene TRBJ1-2; 9 bases fit TRBD1. The trim removed 6 bases at V and 8 bases at J, leaving 13 bases unmatched. The length of the CDR3 is 15 residues. CDR1 and CDR2 from the germline V gene are MNHEY and SVGAGI.

The chain uses TRBV5-1 and TRBJ1-6; no definite D call. The CDR3 runs to 16 residues. V lost 0 bases, J lost 9 bases, and 16 bases lay in between. Germline V gene sequence: CDR1 SGHRS, CDR2 YFSETQ. CDR3 DNA: TGCGCCAGCAGCTTGGTAGAGGCCGGCGGTGGTTCACCCCTCCACTTT. It yields the protein CASSLVEAGGGSPLHF.

The chain uses TRBV19 and TRBJ2-3; TRBD2 matches at 12 bases. This CDR3 has 16 amino acids. CDR1 and CDR2 (germline): LNHDA, SQIVND (reference sequence). The V and J ends lost 5 bases and 2 bases, in that order; junction bases with no gene match: 5. The CDR3 region is CASSATSGGFTDTQYF. CDR3 DNA: TGTGCCAGTAGTGCGACTAGCGGGGGCTTCACAGATACGCAGTATTTT.